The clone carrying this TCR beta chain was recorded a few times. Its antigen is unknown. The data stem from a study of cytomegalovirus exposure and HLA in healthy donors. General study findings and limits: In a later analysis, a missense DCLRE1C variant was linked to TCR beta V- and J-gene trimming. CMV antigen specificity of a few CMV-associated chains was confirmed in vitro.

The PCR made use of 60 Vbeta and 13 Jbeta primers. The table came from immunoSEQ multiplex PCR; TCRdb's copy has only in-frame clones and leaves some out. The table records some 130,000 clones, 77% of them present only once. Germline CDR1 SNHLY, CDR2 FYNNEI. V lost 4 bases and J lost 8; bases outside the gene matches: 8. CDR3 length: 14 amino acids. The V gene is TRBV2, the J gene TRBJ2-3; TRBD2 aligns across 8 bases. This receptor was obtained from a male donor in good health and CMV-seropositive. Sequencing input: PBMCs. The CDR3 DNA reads TGTGCCAGCAGTGGTAGCGGGGTCTCGGTTACGCAGTATTTT. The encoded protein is CASSGSGVSVTQYF. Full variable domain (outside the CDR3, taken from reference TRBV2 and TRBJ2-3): EPEVTQTPSHQVTQMGQEVILRCVPISNHLYFYWYRQILGQKVEFLVSFYNNEISEKSEIFDDQFSVERPDGSNFTLKIRSTKLEDSAMYFCASSGSGVSVTQYFGPGTRLTVL.